A single sample gave rise to the 18 T cell receptor beta chains below, sequenced in a study of T cell responses to AZD1222 COVID-19 vaccine (dated by TCRdb to the early 2020s). Libraries were made using the immunoSEQ multiplex PCR assay. TCRdb's version of the immuneACCESS table is confined to in-frame rearrangements and falls short of the full clone set. An unresolved V gene accounts for under half of the shortfall where checked; the remainder is of unknown origin. Across this sample there are around 140,000 clones, with 86% seen only once. Of the sample, 20% to 25% is held by the ten largest clones. Sample time point, as interpreted from the label and publication: baseline before first vaccination. The starting material was peripheral blood, obtained on day 0 of AZD1222 vaccination. The origin of the receptors is an adult in good health.

This clone has more than one count but fewer than ten. The V gene is TRBV19, the J gene TRBJ1-5; D is perhaps TRBD1 (6 bases). Germline V CDR1 and CDR2: LNHDA, SQIVND (reference sequence). V lost 5 bases and J 5 bases, leaving 16 bases between the germline ends. This CDR3 region has 15 residues. The CDR3 coding sequence is TGTGCCAGTAGTGTAACAGGGCGGGATCATCAGCCCCAGCATTTT. Amino acid sequence: CASSVTGRDHQPQHF.

This clone was observed a handful of times. This sequence joins TRBV4-3 and TRBJ1-1; TRBD1 might be the D (6 bases). CDR1 and CDR2 from the germline V gene are LGHNA and YSLEER. The CDR3 spans 14 residues. V was clipped by 0 bases and J by 4 bases, with 9 bases between them. Here the CDR3 reads CASSQEGGSTEAFF. CDR3 DNA sequence: TGCGCCAGCAGCCAAGAAGGGGGAAGCACTGAAGCTTTCTTT.

This chain links TRBV27 with TRBJ2-7, with D possibly TRBD1 on 6 matching bases. The CDR3 extends over 14 amino acids. The V gene lost 1 base and the J gene lost 3 bases, with 10 bases spanning the gap. CDR1 and CDR2 (germline): MNHEY, SMNVEV (reference sequence). This chain's CDR3 is CASSLFTGNYEQYF. Here the CDR3 DNA reads TGTGCCAGCAGTTTATTTACAGGGAACTACGAGCAGTACTTC.

V gene TRBV10-2 combines with J gene TRBJ2-5; D gene uncertain. In germline, CDR1 is WSHSY, CDR2 SAAADI. CDR3 length: 13 amino acids. Trimming pared 6 bases from V and 2 bases from J, leaving 10 bases between. This CDR3 reads CASSPGPQETQYF. The DNA of the CDR3 is TGCGCCAGCAGCCCCGGCCCTCAAGAGACCCAGTACTTC.

J is TRBJ1-5 and V is TRBV28; D is ambiguous. Trimming cost V 3 bases and J 7 bases, with 16 bases left between them. Germline CDR1 MDHEN, CDR2 SYDVKM. This CDR3 is 15 amino acids long. The CDR3 sequence: CASSLAEWGRQPQHF. CDR3 coding DNA: TGTGCCAGCAGTTTGGCGGAATGGGGAAGGCAGCCCCAGCATTTT.

The chain links TRBV5-1 to TRBJ2-7; 7 bases are shared with TRBD1. Germline V gene sequence: CDR1 SGHRS, CDR2 YFSETQ. The CDR3 has 15 amino acids. V lost 5 bases, J lost 0 bases, and 8 bases stayed unmatched. This CDR3 is CASRAEGAPSYEQYF. Here the CDR3 DNA reads TGCGCCAGCAGGGCCGAGGGGGCGCCCTCCTACGAGCAGTACTTC.

V usage is TRBV5-1 and J usage is TRBJ1-2; TRBD1 aligns across 7 bases. Germline CDR1 SGHRS, CDR2 YFSETQ. The CDR3 is made up of 13 amino acids. V lost 0 bases and J lost 6; bases outside the gene matches: 2. The CDR3 loop reads CASSLGTGDGYTF. The DNA of the CDR3 is TGCGCCAGCAGCTTGGGAACAGGGGATGGCTACACCTTC.

This clone came up a few times. This CDR3 reads CASSQGQGIVGTFF. The DNA for the CDR3 is TGTGCCAGCAGCCAGGGACAGGGTATAGTAGGGACTTTCTTT. The rearrangement joins TRBV4-2 to TRBJ1-1; 9 nucleotides agree with TRBD1. This CDR3 has 14 amino acids. The V gene's germline CDR1 is LGHNA and CDR2 YNFKEQ. The ends lost 3 bases at V and 12 bases at J; junction bases unmatched: 11.

The chain is built from TRBV24-1 and TRBJ2-7; D gene ambiguous. There are 11 residues in the CDR3. With 3 bases removed from V and 6 bases from J, the gap between germline ends came to 5 bases. Germline values: CDR1 KGHDR, CDR2 SFDVKD. CDR3 protein: CATSDVGEQYF. Here the CDR3 DNA reads TGTGCCACCAGTGATGTGGGCGAGCAGTACTTC.

This clone was detected only once. The V and J genes are TRBV5-1 and TRBJ1-2, with a tentative D call TRBD1 (5 bases). Per the germline V gene, CDR1 is SGHRS and CDR2 is YFSETQ. Trimming took 0 bases from V and 5 from J, leaving 17 bases between them. CDR3 length: 16 residues. The CDR3 nucleotides read TGCGCCAGCAGCTTGGGGGGCACCCAAGTACAATATGGCTACACCTTC. It specifies CASSLGGTQVQYGYTF.

This clone has more than one count but fewer than ten. This rearrangement joins TRBV5-6 to TRBJ1-2; D is undetermined. The germline CDR1 and CDR2 sequences are SGHDT and YYEEEE. The CDR3 extends over 15 amino acids. Trimming shortened V by 2 bases and J by 6 bases, and 17 bases separated the two germline ends. CDR3 DNA sequence: TGTGCCAGCAGCTTTATCTCCGGCAGGTTTAATGGCTACACCTTC. Protein product: CASSFISGRFNGYTF.

J is TRBJ2-3 and V is TRBV7-2, with D possibly matching TRBD2 (5 bases). The CDR3 is 15 residues long. In germline, CDR1 is SGHTA, CDR2 FQGNSA. The V end lost 5 bases, the J end lost 0 bases, and 12 bases lay between the germline ends. In DNA, the CDR3 is TGTGCCAGCAGCCAAAGCGGTTCTAGCACAGATACGCAGTATTTT. Its protein product is CASSQSGSSTDTQYF.

CDR3 sequence reads: CASGGETPLHF. The CDR3 region has the DNA TGTGCCTCCGGGGGGGAGACACCCCTCCACTTT. The chain is built from TRBV28 and TRBJ1-6; a possible D gene is TRBD1 (5 bases). Trimming cost V 11 bases and J 11 bases, with 13 bases left between them. The CDR3 consists of 11 residues. The germline CDR1 and CDR2 sequences are MDHEN and SYDVKM. Full variable domain (missing parts from reference TRBV28 and TRBJ1-6): DVKVTQSSRYLVKRTGEKVFLECVQDMDHENMFWYRQDPGLGLRLIYFSYDVKMKEKGDIPEGYSVSREKKERFSLILESASTNQTSMYLCASGGETPLHFGNGTRLTVT.

The chain recombines TRBV2 with TRBJ2-7; possibly TRBD1 for D (7 bases). The V gene's germline CDR1 is SNHLY and CDR2 FYNNEI. CDR3 length: 13 residues. The V gene lost 8 bases and the J gene lost 3 bases, with 14 bases spanning the gap. The CDR3: CASRGTASYEQYF. Written as DNA, the CDR3 is TGTGCCAGCCGGGGGACAGCGAGCTACGAGCAGTACTTC.

The CDR3 here is CASKTTATSYEQYF. For the CDR3, the DNA is TGTGCCAGTAAGACCACAGCCACCTCCTACGAGCAGTACTTC. This rearrangement joins TRBV19 to TRBJ2-7; D unclear. Germline-derived CDR1 and CDR2 are LNHDA and SQIVND (reference sequence). The V end was cut by 7 bases, the J end by 0 bases, with 13 bases between. This CDR3 spans 14 amino acids.

CDR3 in amino acids: CASSYGRRSNQPQHF. The CDR3, as DNA: TGTGCCAGCAGCTATGGACGGAGGAGCAATCAGCCCCAGCATTTT. The chain combines TRBV11-3 with TRBJ1-5; D remains ambiguous. V was clipped by 4 bases and J by 1 base, with 11 bases between them. The CDR3 has 15 amino acids. Germline V lookup: CDR1 SGHNT, CDR2 YENEEA.

This chain joins TRBV18 and TRBJ2-7; 8 bases agree with TRBD2. Germline CDR1 KGHSH, CDR2 LQKENI. The ends lost 2 bases at V and 7 bases at J; junction bases unmatched: 4. CDR3 length: 13 residues. The CDR3: CASSPGGGSEQYF. Here the CDR3 DNA reads TGTGCCAGCTCACCAGGCGGGGGGAGTGAGCAGTACTTC.

This clone was detected only once. V and J are TRBV7-2 and TRBJ1-6; D is unclear. The germline gives CDR1 SGHTA, CDR2 FQGNSA. The CDR3 loop spans 12 amino acids. The ends were cut back, 4 bases at V and 6 bases at J, with 4 bases in the middle. For the CDR3, the DNA is TGTGCCAGCAGCTATGTTAATTCACCCCTCCACTTT. Translating gives CASSYVNSPLHF.